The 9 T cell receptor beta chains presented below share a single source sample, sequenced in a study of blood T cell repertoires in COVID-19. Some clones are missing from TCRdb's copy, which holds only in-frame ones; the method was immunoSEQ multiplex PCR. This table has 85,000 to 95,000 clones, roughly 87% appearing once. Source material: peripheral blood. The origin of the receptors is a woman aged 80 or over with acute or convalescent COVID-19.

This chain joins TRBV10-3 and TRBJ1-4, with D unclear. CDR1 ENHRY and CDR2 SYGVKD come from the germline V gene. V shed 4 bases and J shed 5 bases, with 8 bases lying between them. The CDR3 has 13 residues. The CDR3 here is CAISGQRNEKLFF. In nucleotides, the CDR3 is TGTGCCATCAGTGGGCAGCGAAATGAAAAACTGTTTTTT.

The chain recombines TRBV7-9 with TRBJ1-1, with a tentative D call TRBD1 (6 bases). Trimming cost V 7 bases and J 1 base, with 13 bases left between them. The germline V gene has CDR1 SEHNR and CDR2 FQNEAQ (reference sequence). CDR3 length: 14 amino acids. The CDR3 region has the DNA TGTGCCAGCACCTCGGACAGAAAGAACACTGAAGCTTTCTTT. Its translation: CASTSDRKNTEAFF.

CDR3 in amino acids: CASSTGILYEQYF. In nucleotides, the CDR3 is TGTGCCAGTAGTACCGGGATCTTGTACGAGCAGTACTTC. The chain links TRBV19 to TRBJ2-7, with D perhaps matching TRBD2 (5 bases). Trimming stripped 4 bases from V and 4 bases from J, with 11 bases between. This CDR3 is 13 amino acids long. Germline V gene sequence: CDR1 LNHDA, CDR2 SQIVND (reference sequence).

CDR3 sequence reads: CASSSPGNTIYF. The CDR3 DNA follows: TGTGCCAGCAGCTCTCCGGGAAACACCATATATTTT. The rearrangement joins TRBV7-2 to TRBJ1-3, with D uncertain. This CDR3 spans 12 amino acids. CDR1 is SGHTA, CDR2 FQGNSA, per germline. Trimming stripped 4 bases from V and 4 bases from J, with 5 bases between.

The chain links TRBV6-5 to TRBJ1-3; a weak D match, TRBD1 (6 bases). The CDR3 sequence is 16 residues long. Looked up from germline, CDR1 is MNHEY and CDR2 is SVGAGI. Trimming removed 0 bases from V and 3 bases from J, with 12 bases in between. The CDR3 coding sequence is TGTGCCAGCAGTTACTCGTTGGGGGCAGATGGAAACACCATATATTTT. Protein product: CASSYSLGADGNTIYF.

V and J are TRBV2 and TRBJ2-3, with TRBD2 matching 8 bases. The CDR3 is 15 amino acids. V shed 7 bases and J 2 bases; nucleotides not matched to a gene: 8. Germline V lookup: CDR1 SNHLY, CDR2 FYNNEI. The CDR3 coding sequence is TGTGCCAGCACCCTAATCGGGGGGGACACAGATACGCAGTATTTT. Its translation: CASTLIGGDTDTQYF.

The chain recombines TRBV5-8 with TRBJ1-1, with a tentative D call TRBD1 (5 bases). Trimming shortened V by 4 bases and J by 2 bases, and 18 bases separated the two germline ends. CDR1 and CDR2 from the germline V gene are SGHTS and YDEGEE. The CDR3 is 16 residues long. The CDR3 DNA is TGTGCCAGCAGCAGGAGGTTTGGGACTGACAACACTGAAGCTTTCTTT. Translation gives CASSRRFGTDNTEAFF.

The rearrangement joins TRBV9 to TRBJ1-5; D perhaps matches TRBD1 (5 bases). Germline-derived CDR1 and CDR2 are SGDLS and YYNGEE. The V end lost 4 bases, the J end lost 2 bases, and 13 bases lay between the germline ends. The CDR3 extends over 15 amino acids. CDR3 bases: TGTGCCAGCAGCCCGGGGGTGGTGGGCAATCAGCCCCAGCATTTT. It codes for CASSPGVVGNQPQHF.

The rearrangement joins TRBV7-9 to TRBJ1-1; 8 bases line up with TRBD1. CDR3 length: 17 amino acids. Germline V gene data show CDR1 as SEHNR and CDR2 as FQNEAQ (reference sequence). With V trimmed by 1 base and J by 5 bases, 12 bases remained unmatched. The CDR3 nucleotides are TGTGCCAGCAGCTTAGAAGGCCCAGGGGGCAAGAGAACTGAAGCTTTCTTT. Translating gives CASSLEGPGGKRTEAFF.